These 14 T cell receptor beta chains were sequenced from one sample in a study of molecular identifiers for immune sequencing clone quantification. Each CDR3 protein gets one entry after TCRdb re-called the PCR reads with MiXCR. The data show around 470,000 distinct CDR3 sequences, with about 20% seen just once and about 0.8% held by the top ten. Material for sequencing was naive CD8+ T cells from blood, with Jurkat cell RNA spiked in. This sample's subset: FACS-sorted CD8+CD4-CCR7+CD45RA+ naive T cells. The source of these receptors is a human donor in good health. Some libraries in this study had Jurkat cell RNA spiked in.

This clonotype was detected a few times. The V gene is TRBV28, the J gene TRBJ1-1; no definite D call. The germline V gene encodes CDR1 MDHEN and CDR2 SYDVKM. V was cut by 6 bases and J by 3 bases, with 17 bases left in between. The length of the CDR3 is 15 residues. DNA of the CDR3: TGTGCCAGCAGACTTGGCCTGGTAGAGGACACTGAAGCTTTCTTT. Encoded protein: CASRLGLVEDTEAFF.

This clonotype was detected ten times or more. The chain carries TRBV4-3 and TRBJ2-3; 11 nucleotides align to TRBD2. Germline lookup yields CDR1 LGHNA and CDR2 YSLEER. The CDR3 runs 16 residues. The V gene end was trimmed by 4 bases and the J gene end by 2 bases; junction bases not matched to a gene: 5. CDR3 in amino acids: CASSPTLAGVTDTQYF. CDR3 nucleotides: TGCGCCAGCAGCCCTACACTAGCGGGGGTCACAGATACGCAGTATTTT.

This rearrangement joins TRBV19 to TRBJ1-1; weak D call: TRBD1 (5 bases). In germline, CDR1 is LNHDA, CDR2 SQIVND (reference sequence). The CDR3 loop spans 15 amino acids. Trimming left V 5 bases short and J 6 bases short, with 19 bases between. CDR3 amino acids: CASSVSRQKGPEAFF. DNA of the CDR3: TGTGCCAGTAGTGTATCCAGACAGAAGGGGCCTGAAGCTTTCTTT.

This clonotype was seen only a few times. The chain combines TRBV18 with TRBJ2-7; 10 bases fit TRBD1. The germline gives CDR1 KGHSH, CDR2 LQKENI. V dropped 2 bases and J dropped 2; count of bases not matched to a gene: 9. The CDR3 runs 17 residues. The CDR3 region is CASSPTKGTGEPYEQYF. The CDR3 DNA is TGTGCCAGCTCACCAACAAAAGGGACAGGGGAACCCTACGAGCAGTACTTC.

Of note for this clonotype: One junction end disagrees with the germline gene, perhaps due to a read error. The rearrangement links TRBV12-3 or TRBV12-4 to TRBJ2-3, with 8 bases fitting TRBD1. This CDR3 has 14 residues. In DNA, the CDR3 is TGTGTCAGCAGTTCGACAGGGGTCCCAGATACGCAGTATTTT. Protein: CVSSSTGVPDTQYF.

V usage is TRBV12-3 or TRBV12-4 and J usage is TRBJ2-2; D is ambiguous. CDR3 length equals 13 residues. Between the trimmed V and J ends, which lost 2 bases and 6 bases, there was a span of 7 bases. The CDR3 here is CASSLSTAGELFF. The CDR3 nucleotides are TGTGCCAGCAGTTTAAGTACGGCCGGGGAGCTGTTTTTT.

In nucleotides, the CDR3 is TGCGCCAGCAGCCAAGATACTACAGGAGGAAACTATGGCTACACCTTC. This gives the protein CASSQDTTGGNYGYTF. The V and J genes are TRBV4-3 and TRBJ1-2; a weak D match, TRBD1 (5 bases). This CDR3 region has 16 residues. CDR1 LGHNA and CDR2 YSLEER come from the germline V gene. V shed 0 bases and J shed 2 bases, with 13 bases lying between them.

The CDR3 region has the DNA TGTGCCAGTAGAGGACAGGGCGTGGGTAAGAACACTGAAGCTTTCTTT. Protein product: CASRGQGVGKNTEAFF. The chain combines TRBV19 with TRBJ1-1, with TRBD1 matching 8 bases. V was pared by 6 bases and J by 1 base, with 10 bases of the junction left unmatched. The CDR3 has 16 residues. Per the germline V gene, CDR1 is LNHDA and CDR2 is SQIVND (reference sequence).

A note on this clonotype: This sequence may be a read error, since a much larger clone differs from it by one base. The chain is built from TRBV7-9 and TRBJ2-2; D unclear. Per the germline V gene, CDR1 is SEHNR and CDR2 is FQNEAQ (reference sequence). The CDR3 sequence is 14 residues long. V lost 4 bases to trimming and J lost 4 bases, with 10 bases between them. This CDR3 reads CASSSSRTTGELFF. Here the CDR3 DNA reads TGTGCCAGCAGCTCTTCCCGGACCACCGGGGAGCTGTTTTTT. Filled out from reference TRBV7-9 and TRBJ2-2, the complete variable domain reads DTGVSQNPRHKITKRGQNVTFRCDPISEHNRLYWYRQTLGQGPEFLTYFQNEAQLEKSRLLSDRFSAERPKGSFSTLEIQRTEQGDSAMYLCASSSSRTTGELFFGEGSRLTVL.

This clonotype occurred many times. The chain links TRBV7-9 to TRBJ1-6, with D unclear. V was cut by 5 bases and J by 3 bases, with 8 bases left in between. The germline gives CDR1 SEHNR, CDR2 FQNEAQ (reference sequence). This CDR3 spans 14 amino acids. CDR3 in amino acids: CASSHDSYNSPLHF. The CDR3 coding sequence is TGTGCCAGCAGCCACGATAGCTATAATTCACCCCTCCACTTT.

The CDR3, as DNA: TGTGCCAGCAGTACGACCCAAGAAGGTGGTACGCAGTATTTT. It yields the protein CASSTTQEGGTQYF. V gene TRBV12-3 or TRBV12-4 combines with J gene TRBJ2-3; D is unresolved. The CDR3 contains 14 residues. V dropped 5 bases and J dropped 8 bases, with 17 bases sitting between them.

With respect to this clonotype: This could be a read error, since a much larger clone is one nucleotide away. V is TRBV29-1 and J is TRBJ2-5; no reliable D call. Germline values: CDR1 SQVTM, CDR2 ANQGSEA. Trimming removed 1 base at V and 2 bases at J, with 8 bases between. CDR3 length equals 13 residues. The DNA of the CDR3 is TGCAGCGTTGAAGGGTCCAGACAAGAGACCCAGTACTTC. Translation: CSVEGSRQETQYF.

The genes are TRBV3-1 and TRBJ2-7; 7 bases map to TRBD1. V was clipped by 0 bases and J by 3 bases; unmatched bases: 11. Per germline, CDR1 LGHDT and CDR2 YNNKEL (reference sequence). The CDR3 has 17 residues. CDR3 sequence: CASSQDARGLSLYEQYF. The CDR3 DNA is TGTGCCAGCAGCCAAGACGCAAGGGGGCTTTCCCTCTACGAGCAGTACTTC.

Of note for this clonotype: A single base separates this from a much larger clone, so it may be a read error. The chain combines TRBV3-1 with TRBJ2-7, with D possibly being TRBD1 or TRBD2 (5 bases each). Germline V gene lookup returns CDR1 LGHDT and CDR2 YNNKEL (reference sequence). This CDR3 has 12 residues. Here the CDR3 reads CASSLIRDGEGF. In DNA form, the CDR3 reads TGTGCCAGCAGCCTCATTCGGGACGGAGAGGGCTTC.